The present T cell receptor beta chain was sequenced within a study of control samples from healthy donors and cancer patients. The CDR3 runs to 15 residues. The V gene end was trimmed by 1 base and the J gene end by 3 bases; junction bases not matched to a gene: 2. Germline V CDR1 and CDR2: SGHTA, FQGNSA. TCRdb's copy holds only in-frame clones and misses some; the assay was immunoSEQ multiplex PCR. The repertoire holds about 25,000 clones, 85% seen once, with about 6.9% in the top ten. The source of this sequence is a woman aged 55-69 years with head and neck cancer. V gene TRBV7-2 combines with J gene TRBJ1-3; 8 nucleotides align to TRBD1. Sequenced material: PBMCs. CDR3: CASSLEGQVGNTIYF. The CDR3 region has the DNA TGTGCCAGCAGCTTAGAGGGACAGGTTGGAAACACCATATATTTT.